One T cell receptor (beta chain) is described in this entry. This sample was taken from a study of cytomegalovirus exposure and HLA in healthy donors. The PCR had 60 Vbeta and 13 Jbeta primers. Assay: immunoSEQ multiplex PCR; the TCRdb copy retains only in-frame clones and omits some. The sample yields about 120,000 clones, around 77% seen once. The CDR3 has 12 residues. V gave up 6 bases and J gave up 7 bases, with 11 bases separating them. Germline-derived CDR1 and CDR2 are MNHNY and SVGAGI (reference sequence). V usage is TRBV6-6 and J usage is TRBJ2-3; maybe TRBD1 (5 bases). The sample was PBMCs. The TCR comes from a man in his fifties or sixties in good health and CMV-seropositive. The CDR3 DNA sequence: TGTGCCAGCAGGCAGACAGACCATACGCAGTATTTT. Protein product: CASRQTDHTQYF.